This T cell receptor (beta chain) was captured by sequencing in a study of identifying expanded T cells in peripheral blood (dated by TCRdb to about 2019). Background for the entire study: Technical replicates were generated by sequencing separate aliquots of the same genomic DNA pool, and four replicates were compared pairwise. On the study overall, not on this receptor specifically: It was expected by the authors that biological variance in healthy repertoires might increase further over much longer intervals, such as months to years. Variance in clone template counts between approximately 2-week samples significantly increased with total template count across all healthy donors. Both the number of clones called differentially abundant and the false-positive rate were significantly reduced by the beta-binomial model across all healthy-donor time intervals. Between technical replicates the binomial model flagged around 1.2 differentially abundant clones, whereas over roughly two weeks the binomial model flagged about 15 and over about four weeks approximately 20.

During the collection period, no infections or other immune events were recorded for the healthy donors. Time-dependent variance in a beta-binomial model of T-cell clone differential abundance was calibrated using healthy-donor blood repertoires as a training cohort. There were 10 healthy donors in the training cohort, of whom 3 were female and 7 were male. The donors were between about 29 and 64 years old, with an average age of around 42 years. Obtained from a commercial supplier, whole blood was collected from each healthy donor at three time points set around 14 days apart. Genomic DNA was extracted from unsorted whole blood for immunosequencing. CDR1 and CDR2 were assigned from the germline V gene (reference sequence) as MNHEY and SMNVEV. V trim: 6 bases; J trim: 7 bases; unmatched bases: 15. From cysteine to phenylalanine, the CDR3 is 17 amino acids long. The DNA shown is the 51-base CDR3, in frame from base 1.

The immunoSEQ Assay, which uses bias-controlled multiplex PCR amplification of genomic DNA, was used to profile TCRbeta CDR3 regions. The source study handled its data this way. The absolute abundance of each unique TCRbeta CDR3 region was quantified after sequences were collapsed and filtered. Differential abundance was tested with a binomial (Fisher-equivalent) model and with a beta-binomial model adding time-dependent variance fitted from healthy donors. Clones with fewer than 5 combined templates were excluded, and clones with Benjamini-Hochberg FDR below 0.01 were called differentially abundant. Using the form v = (b*log(k)+a)^2, the beta-binomial variance was modeled as a function of the total template count across the two samples. Held by TCRdb, this immuneACCESS table contains in-frame sequences only and omits some clones. Under half of the omission traces to an unresolved V gene where checked; the cause of the rest is unknown. The V and J calls and clone size come from that table; D and trimming were worked out from the DNA. Present in this sample are 100,000 to 110,000 clones, about 87% of which were seen just once. Of the sample, 5% to 6.5% is held by the ten largest clones.

For this clone: Its specific antigen is unknown. No base quality values were provided; no much bigger clone lies one nucleotide off.

The V and J segments used are TRBV27 and TRBJ1-2, with 12 central nucleotides matching TRBD1. This sequence was found in a person between 18 and 75 years old in good health. What was sequenced was blood. The DNA is as follows: TGTGCCAGCAGGCGAGAGGGACAGGGGGCCGATCGCTTTGGCTACACCTTC. The resulting protein is CASRREGQGADRFGYTF.